This is a list of T cell receptor beta chains from one sample in a study of T cell repertoires in cytomegalovirus infection. TCRdb processed the reads anew with MiXCR; each CDR3 protein has one entry. The repertoire includes about 89,000 distinct CDR3 sequences, over 25% of them detected once, and roughly 70% sits in the top ten. These TCRs' antigens remain unknown. Sequences were derived from CD8+ T cells from cultured PBMCs, sampled from culture after CMV antigen stimulation. All receptors come from a human donor in good health (CMV status not recorded). Some clones in this sample may be carry-over from other donors' samples. Each CDR3 is given with its conserved first and last residue. The D gene is left open where the match is weak. Rows give clone size only sometimes, using once, few, many, or a class for an expanded clone.

TRBD1,few,TRBV28,TRBJ2-3,CASSNRDRGYPTDTQYF,TGTGCCAGCAGCAACCGGGACAGGGGTTACCCCACAGATACGCAGTATTTT
-,-,TRBV7-4,TRBJ1-1,CASSFGQVNTEAFF,TGTGCCAGCAGCTTCGGACAAGTGAACACTGAAGCTTTCTTT
TRBD1,few,TRBV24-1,TRBJ1-1,CATSDWTGNTEAFF,TGTGCCACCAGTGATTGGACAGGGAACACTGAAGCTTTCTTT
-,few,TRBV27,TRBJ1-5,CASSLLGDHQPQHF,TGTGCCAGCAGTTTATTGGGGGACCATCAGCCCCAGCATTTT
TRBD1,-,TRBV28,TRBJ2-7,CASSTPGQGSYEQYF,TGTGCCAGCAGTACTCCGGGACAGGGATCCTACGAGCAGTACTTC
-,few,TRBV10-3,TRBJ2-7,CAIRSGDSYEQYF,TGTGCCATCAGGTCCGGGGACTCCTACGAGCAGTACTTC
TRBD2,many,TRBV7-6,TRBJ2-3,CASSSYSGVAVSDTQYF,TGTGCCAGCAGCTCCTACAGCGGGGTCGCCGTGTCAGATACGCAGTATTTT
-,-,TRBV12-3/TRBV12-4,TRBJ1-1,CASSFFQGNTEAFF,TGTGCCAGCAGTTTTTTTCAGGGGAACACTGAAGCTTTCTTT
-,few,TRBV7-8,TRBJ1-6,CASSLQTYVAENSPLHF,TGTGCCAGCAGCTTACAGACCTACGTGGCGGAGAATTCACCCCTCCACTTT
-,-,TRBV6-2/TRBV6-3,TRBJ1-1,CASSYSPGEGSAEAFF,TGTGCCAGCAGTTACTCTCCGGGGGAAGGTAGCGCTGAAGCTTTCTTT
TRBD1,medium-sized,TRBV7-8,TRBJ2-3,CASSIGTASTDTQYF,TGTGCCAGCAGCATCGGGACAGCTAGCACAGATACGCAGTATTTT
-,-,TRBV12-3/TRBV12-4,TRBJ1-2,CASRLDLYGYTF,TGTGCCAGCAGACTAGACCTCTATGGCTACACCTTC
TRBD2,-,TRBV27,TRBJ2-1,CASSFPGLAGGPYYNEQFF,TGTGCCAGCAGTTTCCCGGGACTAGCGGGGGGGCCCTACTACAATGAGCAGTTCTTC
TRBD1,-,TRBV6-5,TRBJ1-2,CASSPWDSSEEKGYTF,TGTGCCAGCAGTCCGTGGGACAGTAGTGAGGAAAAGGGCTACACCTTC
-,-,TRBV28,TRBJ1-5,CASTEAGAGYGNQPQHF,TGTGCCAGCACCGAAGCCGGGGCAGGGTACGGCAATCAGCCCCAGCATTTT
-,-,TRBV4-1,TRBJ1-3,CASSQDRGFGGNTIYF,TGCGCCAGCAGCCAAGATCGAGGGTTCGGGGGAAACACCATATATTTT